This TCR beta chain came from a study of STAT5B mutations in CD4+ large granular lymphocyte leukemia. This was a survey-level run. The method was immunoSEQ multiplex PCR; TCRdb's version includes in-frame clones alone and lacks a portion of them. The sample shows approximately 21,000 clones, around three quarters of them seen only once. Details on this clone: Antigen unknown.

This CDR3 is 14 amino acids long. CDR1 and CDR2 from the germline V gene are SEHNR and FQNEAQ (reference sequence). Between the trimmed V and J ends, which lost 10 bases and 5 bases, there was a span of 17 bases. Regarding the study as a whole: 8/27 top patient clones versus 2/35 control clones were TRBV06-family. No patients shared main leukemic clonotypes, though around 24% appeared at low frequency elsewhere.

The clonotype comes from a human donor in good health. The chain combines TRBV7-9 with TRBJ1-4; unclear D gene. Sequenced: CD4+ T cells from blood buffy coats. The CDR3 loop is CATVDLRGNEKLFF. For the CDR3, the DNA is TGTGCCACCGTGGATTTGAGAGGAAATGAAAAACTGTTTTTT.